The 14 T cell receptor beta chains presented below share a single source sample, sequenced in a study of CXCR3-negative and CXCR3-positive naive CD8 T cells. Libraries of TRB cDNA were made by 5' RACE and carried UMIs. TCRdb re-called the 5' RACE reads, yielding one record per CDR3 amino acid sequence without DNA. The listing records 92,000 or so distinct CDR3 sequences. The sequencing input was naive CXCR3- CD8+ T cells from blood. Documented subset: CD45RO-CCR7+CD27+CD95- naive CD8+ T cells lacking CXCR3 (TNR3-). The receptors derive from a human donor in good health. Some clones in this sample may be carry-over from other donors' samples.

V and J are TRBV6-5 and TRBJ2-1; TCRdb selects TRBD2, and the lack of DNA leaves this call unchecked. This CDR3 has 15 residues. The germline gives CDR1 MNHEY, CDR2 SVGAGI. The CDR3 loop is CASSYGLAGTNEQFF.

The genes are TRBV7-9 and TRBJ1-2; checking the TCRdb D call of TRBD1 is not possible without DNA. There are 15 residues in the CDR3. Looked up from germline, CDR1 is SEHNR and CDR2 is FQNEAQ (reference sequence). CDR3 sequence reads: CASSTGQGASIGYTF.

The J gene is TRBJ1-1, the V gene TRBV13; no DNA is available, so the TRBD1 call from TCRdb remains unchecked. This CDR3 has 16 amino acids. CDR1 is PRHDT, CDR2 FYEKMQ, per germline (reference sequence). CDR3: CASSPGGTGMNTEAFF.

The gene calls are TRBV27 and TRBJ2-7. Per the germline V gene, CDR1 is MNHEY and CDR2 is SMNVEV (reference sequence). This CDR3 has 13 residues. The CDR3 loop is CASRGSGTYEQYF.

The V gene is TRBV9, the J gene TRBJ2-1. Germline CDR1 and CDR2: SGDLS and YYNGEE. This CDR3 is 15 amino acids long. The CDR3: CASSVHESSYNEQFF.

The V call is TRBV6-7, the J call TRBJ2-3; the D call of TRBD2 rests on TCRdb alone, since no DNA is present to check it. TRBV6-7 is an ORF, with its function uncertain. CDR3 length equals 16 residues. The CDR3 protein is CASSQLGLASTDTQYF.

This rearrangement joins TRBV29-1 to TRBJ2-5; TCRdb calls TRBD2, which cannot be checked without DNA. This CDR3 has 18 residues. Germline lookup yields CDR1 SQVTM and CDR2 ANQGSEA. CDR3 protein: CSVEDGLAGGLAQETQYF.

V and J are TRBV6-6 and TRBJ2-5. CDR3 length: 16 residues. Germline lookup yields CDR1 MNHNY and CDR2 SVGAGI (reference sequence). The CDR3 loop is CASSYPSGWSKETQYF.

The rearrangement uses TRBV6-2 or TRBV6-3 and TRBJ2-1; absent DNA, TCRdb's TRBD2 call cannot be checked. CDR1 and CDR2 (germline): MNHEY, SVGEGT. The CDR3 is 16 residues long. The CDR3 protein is CASSYSGGGYYNEQFF.

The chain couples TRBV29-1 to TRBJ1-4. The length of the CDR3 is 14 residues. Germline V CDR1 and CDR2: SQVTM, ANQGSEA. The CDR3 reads CSVEVGEVGEKLFF. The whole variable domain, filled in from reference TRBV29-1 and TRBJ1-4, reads SAVISQKPSRDICQRGTSLTIQCQVDSQVTMMFWYRQQPGQSLTLIATANQGSEATYESGFVIDKFPISRPNLTFSTLTVSNMSPEDSSIYLCSVEVGEVGEKLFFGSGTQLSVL.

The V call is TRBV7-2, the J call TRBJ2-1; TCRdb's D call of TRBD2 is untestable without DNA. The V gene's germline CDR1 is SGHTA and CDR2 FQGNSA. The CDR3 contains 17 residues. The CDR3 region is CASSLETSGGNYNEQFF.

This chain's CDR3 is CASSPPVRDTREKLFF. The chain links TRBV2 to TRBJ1-4; TCRdb lists TRBD1, though no DNA is available to test this call. CDR3 length: 16 residues. Germline V CDR1 and CDR2: SNHLY, FYNNEI.

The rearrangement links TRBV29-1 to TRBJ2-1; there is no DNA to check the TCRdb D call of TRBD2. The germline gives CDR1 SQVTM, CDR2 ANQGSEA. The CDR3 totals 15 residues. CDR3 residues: CSVEFGTSVYNEQFF.

CDR3 residues: CASSQSCVGGPYEQYF. This chain connects TRBV23-1 to TRBJ2-7; with no DNA, the TCRdb D assignment of TRBD1 cannot be verified. TRBV23-1 is treated as an ORF (open reading frame) with a function not yet certain. CDR3 length: 16 amino acids.